This is a list of T cell receptor beta chains from one sample in a study of Ad26.COV2.S vaccination and SARS-CoV-2 variants. Only in-frame clones appear in the TCRdb table, and some are missing; sequencing was by immunoSEQ multiplex PCR. Of roughly 450,000 clones detected, 80% to 95% appear once; the ten largest clones hold more than 9%. Sequences were derived from peripheral blood, sampled in a trial of Ad26.COV2.S vaccine versus placebo. These receptors all stem from a person aged 18 to 65 who received the Ad26.COV2.S COVID-19 vaccine or a placebo. CDR3s leave out the opening cysteine and the closing phenylalanine or tryptophan. Fields, in order: V gene, J gene, CDR3 protein.

v_call: TRBV7-9; j_call: TRBJ2-7; cdr3_aa: ASSVRTSGLFYEQY
v_call: TRBV6-2/TRBV6-3; j_call: TRBJ2-7; cdr3_aa: ASSYAGGLAYEQY
v_call: TRBV30; j_call: TRBJ1-1; cdr3_aa: ACPLEGWTEAF
v_call: TRBV7-9; j_call: TRBJ2-7; cdr3_aa: ASSLVAGSSYEQY
v_call: TRBV28; j_call: TRBJ1-1; cdr3_aa: ASSSQGLNTEAF
v_call: TRBV4-1; j_call: TRBJ1-4; cdr3_aa: ASSQAGTGGDEKLF
v_call: TRBV5-4; j_call: TRBJ2-3; cdr3_aa: ASSLGTTRVQY
v_call: TRBV7-8; j_call: TRBJ1-6; cdr3_aa: ASSFHGSNSPLH
v_call: TRBV30; j_call: TRBJ2-5; cdr3_aa: AWSGRTQY
v_call: TRBV27; j_call: TRBJ2-7; cdr3_aa: ASSFTGTGYEQY
v_call: TRBV19; j_call: TRBJ2-1; cdr3_aa: ASSIGLIAGATYNEQF
v_call: TRBV4-3; j_call: TRBJ1-1; cdr3_aa: ASSQHTGLNTEAF
v_call: TRBV6-5; j_call: TRBJ2-5; cdr3_aa: ASSRGTGGETQY
v_call: TRBV30; j_call: TRBJ1-4; cdr3_aa: AWSRGTGTEKLF
v_call: TRBV6-5; j_call: TRBJ2-5; cdr3_aa: ASSLGETQY
v_call: TRBV6-5; j_call: TRBJ2-7; cdr3_aa: ASSNGLAYEQY
v_call: TRBV6-2/TRBV6-3; j_call: TRBJ2-7; cdr3_aa: ASSSGQGTYEQY
v_call: TRBV4-1; j_call: TRBJ2-1; cdr3_aa: ASSQAPASGNEQF
v_call: TRBV28; j_call: TRBJ2-7; cdr3_aa: ASLEEREGPSDEQY
v_call: TRBV18; j_call: TRBJ2-1; cdr3_aa: ASSPDPLTYNEQF
v_call: TRBV11-2; j_call: TRBJ2-3; cdr3_aa: ASSPNRGRTDTQY
v_call: TRBV7-9; j_call: TRBJ2-5; cdr3_aa: ASSLDLGLAGGTEETQY
v_call: TRBV27; j_call: TRBJ2-7; cdr3_aa: ASSLAESYEQY
v_call: TRBV24-1; j_call: TRBJ2-1; cdr3_aa: ATSGGTSGSSDEQF
v_call: TRBV6-5; j_call: TRBJ1-6; cdr3_aa: ASSPTGGNSPLH
v_call: TRBV13; j_call: TRBJ1-5; cdr3_aa: ASSLGGRAGNQPQH
v_call: TRBV12-3/TRBV12-4; j_call: TRBJ1-1; cdr3_aa: ASTIDPRPEAF
v_call: TRBV7-8; j_call: TRBJ2-5; cdr3_aa: ASSFMGGISRETQY